This T cell receptor (beta chain) stems from a study of blood T cell repertoires in COVID-19. In the authors' workflow: Cell counts per sample came from amplifying reference gene primers. TCRdb's table, derived via immunoSEQ multiplex PCR, lists solely in-frame clones and lacks some. The DNA gave D and trimming, while V, J and clone size come from that table. The sample holds about 150,000 clones, 80% to 90% seen once. The CDR3 is 15 residues long. V was pared by 5 bases and J by 5 bases, with 7 bases of the junction left unmatched. CDR1 LNHDA and CDR2 SQIVND come from the germline V gene (reference sequence).

This sequence joins TRBV19 and TRBJ2-1, with 9 positions matching TRBD2. Sequenced sample: peripheral blood. The sequence was collected from a man in his 60s with active or convalescent COVID-19. The CDR3 DNA follows: TGTGCCAGTAGTGCGAGCGGGAGGTCGAACAATGAGCAGTTCTTC. Translated, it gives CASSASGRSNNEQFF. The complete variable domain, with remaining parts taken from reference TRBV19 and TRBJ2-1, reads DGGITQSPKYLFRKEGQNVTLSCEQNLNHDAMYWYRQDPGQGLRLIYYSQIVNDFQKGDIAEGYSVSREKKESFPLTVTSAQKNPTAFYLCASSASGRSNNEQFFGPGTRLTVL.